The 29 T cell receptor beta chains given below trace back to one sample, sequenced in a study of blood T cell repertoires in COVID-19. The data were produced by immunoSEQ multiplex PCR, yet TCRdb's version contains in-frame clones alone and is incomplete. The sample shows about 200,000 clones, roughly 84% of them seen only once. Sample: peripheral blood. The receptors were gathered from a man over 45 with COVID-19, enrolled during active disease.

As to this clone: The same CDR3 is also encoded by other DNA sequences in this sample. The chain carries TRBV3-1 (or the pseudogene TRBV3-2) and TRBJ1-2, with D possibly TRBD1 on 6 matching bases. Trimming stripped 1 base from V and 4 bases from J, with 10 bases between. The CDR3 has 14 amino acids. The germline CDR1 and CDR2 sequences are LGHDT and YNNKEL (reference sequence). This CDR3 is CASSQAQGTYGYTF. The CDR3 nucleotides read TGTGCCAGCAGCCAAGCACAGGGAACCTATGGCTACACCTTC.

The chain recombines TRBV5-1 with TRBJ2-3; 10 bases fit TRBD2. Germline V CDR1 and CDR2: SGHRS, YFSETQ. V trimming: 1 base; J trimming: 3 bases; junction bases outside the gene matches: 5. This CDR3 contains 16 residues. The CDR3 protein is CASSLLSGRPTDTQYF. The CDR3 DNA sequence: TGCGCCAGCAGCTTGCTTAGCGGGAGGCCGACAGATACGCAGTATTTT.

Comments on this clone: At one end, the junction sequence differs from germline, possibly due to a read error. The rearrangement links TRBV5-4 to TRBJ1-2; no clear D. The CDR3 consists of 13 residues. CDR1 SGHNT and CDR2 YYREEE come from the germline V gene (reference sequence). CDR3 nucleotide sequence: TGTGCCAGCAGCTTGGTTGGGCAGACCGATAACGCCTTC. Translation gives CASSLVGQTDNAF.

CDR3 in amino acids: CASSQGGTLYNEQFF. CDR3 in DNA: TGTGCCAGCAGCCAAGGAGGGACACTCTACAATGAGCAGTTCTTC. The chain carries TRBV4-2 and TRBJ2-1; D is possibly TRBD1 (6 bases). Deletions cut 1 base from V and 3 bases from J, with 10 bases between. This CDR3 comprises 15 residues. Germline V gene lookup returns CDR1 LGHNA and CDR2 YNFKEQ.

The gene calls are TRBV5-1 and TRBJ2-3; TRBD2 matches 13 bases. Germline trimming cut 4 bases from V and 2 bases from J; bases unmatched to any gene: 10. The CDR3 totals 18 residues. Per germline, CDR1 SGHRS and CDR2 YFSETQ. CDR3: CASSPRTSGGTFTDTQYF. CDR3 DNA sequence: TGCGCCAGCAGCCCAAGGACTAGCGGGGGCACTTTCACAGATACGCAGTATTTT.

This chain joins TRBV3-1 (or the pseudogene TRBV3-2) and TRBJ2-2; D possibly corresponds to TRBD1 (5 bases). The germline V and J ends were trimmed by 4 bases and 0 bases, with 9 bases remaining between them. From germline, CDR1 is LGHDT and CDR2 YNNKEL (reference sequence). The CDR3 loop spans 15 amino acids. In nucleotides, the CDR3 is TGTGCCAGCAGCCGTCGGACAACGAACACCGGGGAGCTGTTTTTT. As protein: CASSRRTTNTGELFF.

In its sample, this clone was seen a few times. This rearrangement joins TRBV7-6 to TRBJ1-1; 9 nucleotides line up with TRBD1. V lost 6 bases to trimming and J lost 4 bases; unmatched junction nucleotides: 9. The length of the CDR3 is 15 residues. Germline V gene sequence: CDR1 SGHVS, CDR2 FNYEAQ. The DNA of the CDR3 is TGTGCCAGCAGGCGGACAGGGGACAGGAGCACTGAAGCTTTCTTT. It translates to CASRRTGDRSTEAFF.

The chain links TRBV30 to TRBJ2-3, with 14 bases aligning to TRBD2. CDR1 is GTSNPN and CDR2 is SVGIG in the germline V gene (reference sequence). CDR3 length: 14 amino acids. V was pared by 8 bases and J by 11 bases, with 12 bases of the junction left unmatched. The CDR3 protein is CAGDGGLAGEGQYF. In DNA, the CDR3 is TGTGCCGGGGACGGGGGACTAGCGGGAGAGGGGCAGTATTTT. Together with reference TRBV30 and TRBJ2-3, the CDR3 gives the full variable domain: SQTIHQWPATLVQPVGSPLSLECTVEGTSNPNLYWYRQAAGRGLQLLFYSVGIGQISSEVPQNLSASRPQDRQFILSSKKLLLSDSGFYLCAGDGGLAGEGQYFGPGTRLTVL.

This chain joins TRBV25-1 and TRBJ1-3, with D possibly matching TRBD1 (6 bases). Germline CDR1 and CDR2: MGHDK and SYGVNS. This CDR3 is 16 amino acids long. V was cut by 6 bases and J by 0 bases, with 15 bases left in between. CDR3 DNA sequence: TGTGCCAGCAGACGGCAGGGGCCCAGCTCTGGAAACACCATATATTTT. This encodes CASRRQGPSSGNTIYF.

The rearrangement joins TRBV2 to TRBJ1-5; 9 bases are shared with TRBD1. Germline trimming cut 5 bases from V and 6 bases from J; bases unmatched to any gene: 5. This CDR3 contains 14 residues. Germline V CDR1 and CDR2: SNHLY, FYNNEI. The CDR3 loop is CASSPGTGFQPQHF. CDR3 sequence (DNA): TGTGCCAGCAGTCCCGGGACAGGGTTTCAGCCCCAGCATTTT.

The DNA of the CDR3 is TGTGCCAGCAGCTTAGTAGGGGGAAGCGAGAACACCGGGGAGCTGTTTTTT. Protein product: CASSLVGGSENTGELFF. The chain couples TRBV7-8 to TRBJ2-2; D is possibly TRBD1 (6 bases). CDR3 size: 17 residues. CDR1 is SGHVS and CDR2 is FQNEAQ in the germline V gene. The V end was cut by 1 base, the J end by 1 base, with 13 bases between.

This chain uses TRBV24-1 with TRBJ1-4; D may be TRBD1 (5 bases). Germline CDR1 and CDR2: KGHDR and SFDVKD. Trimming removed 0 bases from V and 7 bases from J, with 14 bases in between. The CDR3 runs to 16 residues. Written as DNA, the CDR3 is TGTGCCACCAGTGATTTGTCCCACAGGTCGGGTGAAAAACTGTTTTTT. Its protein product is CATSDLSHRSGEKLFF.

This clone showed up just once. For the CDR3, the DNA is TGTGCCACCAGTGCCGTACTAGCGGGGGACTACAATGAGCAGTTCTTC. It translates to CATSAVLAGDYNEQFF. The chain links TRBV24-1 to TRBJ2-1; 11 nucleotides align to TRBD2. This CDR3 comprises 16 residues. Germline CDR1 and CDR2: KGHDR and SFDVKD. Trimming removed 5 bases from V and 3 bases from J; junction bases left unmatched: 5.

The chain combines TRBV18 with TRBJ1-2, with TRBD1 matching over 9 bases. The CDR3 is 15 amino acids. CDR1 is KGHSH and CDR2 is LQKENI in the germline V gene. V lost 2 bases and J lost 8; bases outside the gene matches: 9. DNA for the CDR3: TGTGCCAGCTCACCATACACAGGGGGCGATTTGGGCTACACCTTC. This encodes CASSPYTGGDLGYTF.

This chain links TRBV30 with TRBJ2-3, with 7 bases lining up with TRBD2. The germline V gene encodes CDR1 GTSNPN and CDR2 SVGIG (reference sequence). The CDR3 contains 17 residues. J lost 6 bases, V lost 7 bases, and 22 bases had no gene match. The CDR3 nucleotides are TGTGCCTCCACACGGAGGGAGGGCCTGTTTTTCATCGATACGCAGTATTTT. Protein: CASTRREGLFFIDTQYF.

V usage is TRBV5-8 and J usage is TRBJ2-5; 8 positions match TRBD1. The CDR3 covers 14 residues. The junction had 3 bases not matched to a gene; V was cut back by 4 bases and J by 1 base. Per germline, CDR1 SGHTS and CDR2 YDEGEE. The CDR3 DNA follows: TGTGCCAGCAGCCTGGGGACAGGCCAAGAGACCCAGTACTTC. Translated, it gives CASSLGTGQETQYF.

The gene calls are TRBV7-2 and TRBJ2-5, with 14 positions matching TRBD2. After removal of 4 bases from V and 1 base from J, the junction contained 2 bases not matched to a gene. The CDR3 length is 16 residues. Looked up from germline, CDR1 is SGHTA and CDR2 is FQGNSA. CDR3 DNA sequence: TGTGCCAGCAGCTCTGGACTAGCGGGGGGCCAAGAGACCCAGTACTTC. Its protein product is CASSSGLAGGQETQYF.

The genes are TRBV11-3 and TRBJ2-3; TRBD1 agrees at 7 bases. The junction had 4 bases not matched to a gene; V was cut back by 5 bases and J by 2 bases. Germline assignment: CDR1 SGHNT and CDR2 YENEEA. The CDR3 has 14 residues. DNA of the CDR3: TGTGCCAGCAGCCCGGGACAGAACACAGATACGCAGTATTTT. This encodes CASSPGQNTDTQYF.

This chain connects TRBV28 to TRBJ2-6, with D possibly being TRBD2 (6 bases). The CDR3 consists of 15 residues. The V end was cut by 9 bases, the J end by 1 base, with 13 bases between. CDR1 and CDR2 (germline): MDHEN, SYDVKM. CDR3 in amino acids: CASVGGSSGANVLTF. CDR3 DNA: TGTGCCAGTGTAGGAGGGTCTTCTGGGGCCAACGTCCTGACTTTC.

The chain joins TRBV6-2 or TRBV6-3 to TRBJ1-4, with D possibly matching TRBD1 (6 bases). Trimming removed 6 bases at V and 8 bases at J, with 19 bases between. The CDR3 has 15 residues. Per the germline V gene, CDR1 is MNHEY and CDR2 is SVGEGT. The CDR3 is CASRYLRGAQEKLFF. The CDR3 region has the DNA TGTGCCAGCAGATACCTCAGGGGCGCCCAGGAAAAACTGTTTTTT.

The rearrangement links TRBV9 to TRBJ1-2; 12 nucleotides match TRBD1. There are 15 residues in the CDR3. Per the germline V gene, CDR1 is SGDLS and CDR2 is YYNGEE. The V gene end was trimmed by 2 bases and the J gene end by 7 bases; junction bases not matched to a gene: 6. In DNA, the CDR3 is TGTGCCAGCAGCGTTGGGACAGGGGGCAATTTTGGCTACACCTTC. Translating gives CASSVGTGGNFGYTF.

J is TRBJ1-2 and V is TRBV12-3 or TRBV12-4; unclear D gene. V dropped 6 bases and J dropped 6 bases, with 14 bases sitting between them. The length of the CDR3 is 13 residues. The CDR3 loop is CASSLPGNDGYTF. In nucleotides, the CDR3 is TGTGCCAGCAGCCTACCCGGGAACGATGGCTACACCTTC.

The sample holds a few counts of this clone. This chain connects TRBV7-6 to TRBJ1-1, with D unresolved. Trimming removed 5 bases at V and 3 bases at J, with 10 bases between. This CDR3 contains 13 residues. Germline V gene sequence: CDR1 SGHVS, CDR2 FNYEAQ. The CDR3 loop reads CASSPRSHTEAFF. DNA for the CDR3: TGTGCCAGCAGCCCCCGGAGCCACACTGAAGCTTTCTTT.

This sequence joins TRBV28 and TRBJ1-1; D is unresolved. CDR1 is MDHEN, CDR2 SYDVKM, per germline. This CDR3 has 12 amino acids. Trimming removed 5 bases from V and 1 base from J, with 5 bases in between. The CDR3 is CASSTQNTEAFF. The CDR3 nucleotides are TGTGCCAGCAGTACACAGAACACTGAAGCTTTCTTT. Supplemented by reference TRBV28 and TRBJ1-1, the full variable domain reads DVKVTQSSRYLVKRTGEKVFLECVQDMDHENMFWYRQDPGLGLRLIYFSYDVKMKEKGDIPEGYSVSREKKERFSLILESASTNQTSMYLCASSTQNTEAFFGQGTRLTVV.

With respect to this clone: At one boundary the junction diverges from the germline segment, which might be a read error. V is TRBV6-2 or TRBV6-3 and J is TRBJ1-5; tentative D call: TRBD1 (6 bases). In germline, CDR1 is MNHEY, CDR2 SVGEGT. This CDR3 comprises 17 residues. The CDR3 DNA reads as TGTGCCAACAGTTACTCGATAGGGGGTCTTCTCAATCAGCCCCAGCATTTT. Translated, it gives CANSYSIGGLLNQPQHF.

The V gene is TRBV19, the J gene TRBJ2-1, with a possible D match to TRBD2 (6 bases). Trimming took off 4 bases at V and 6 bases at J, with 16 bases between the two ends. Germline CDR1 reads LNHDA; CDR2 reads SQIVND (reference sequence). The CDR3 length is 15 residues. CDR3 nucleotide sequence: TGTGCCAGTAGTAACCGGGACTGGGGGGTCAATGAGCAGTTCTTC. The encoded protein is CASSNRDWGVNEQFF.

The chain is built from TRBV18 and TRBJ1-5, with TRBD1 matching 10 bases. CDR1 is KGHSH and CDR2 is LQKENI in the germline V gene. Trimming at V came to 6 bases and at J to 4 bases, leaving 9 bases not matched to a gene. CDR3 length: 16 amino acids. CDR3: CASSLGQGLGNQPQHF. In nucleotides, the CDR3 is TGTGCCAGCTCCCTGGGACAGGGGCTAGGAAATCAGCCCCAGCATTTT.

The rearrangement links TRBV18 to TRBJ1-3, with a possible D match to TRBD1 (5 bases). Trimming shortened V by 2 bases and J by 0 bases, and 14 bases separated the two germline ends. Germline loops: CDR1 KGHSH, CDR2 LQKENI. This CDR3 spans 17 amino acids. Here the CDR3 reads CASSPVTAFSSGNTIYF. The CDR3 nucleotides read TGTGCCAGCTCACCAGTGACAGCGTTTAGCTCTGGAAACACCATATATTTT.

This clone came up a few times. The rearrangement joins TRBV19 to TRBJ1-1, with D hard to call. There are 14 residues in the CDR3. With 7 bases removed from V and 0 bases from J, the gap between germline ends came to 12 bases. Germline assignment: CDR1 LNHDA and CDR2 SQIVND (reference sequence). This CDR3 reads CASISGQMNTEAFF. The DNA of the CDR3 is TGTGCCAGTATTAGTGGGCAGATGAACACTGAAGCTTTCTTT.